Shown below are 28 T cell receptor beta chains from a single sample sequenced in a study of cytomegalovirus exposure and HLA in healthy donors. Assay used: immunoSEQ multiplex PCR; TCRdb lists only in-frame clones, some missing. The sample lists 120,000 or so clones, 80% to 90% seen once, with 4% to 5.5% in the top ten. Sequenced sample: PBMCs. These receptor sequences come from a man aged 18 to 30 in good health and CMV-seropositive.

The chain carries TRBV4-2 and TRBJ2-2, with TRBD2 as a possible D gene (6 bases). The V gene lost 0 bases and the J gene lost 5 bases, with 13 bases spanning the gap. Per the germline V gene, CDR1 is LGHNA and CDR2 is YNFKEQ. The CDR3 runs to 16 residues. The CDR3 reads CASSQELFSGTGELFF. The CDR3 DNA reads TGTGCCAGCAGCCAAGAATTATTTAGCGGTACCGGGGAGCTGTTTTTT.

The rearrangement uses TRBV18 and TRBJ2-2; D is perhaps TRBD1 (5 bases). The V end was cut by 1 base, the J end by 3 bases, with 6 bases between. The germline gives CDR1 KGHSH, CDR2 LQKENI. The CDR3 has 14 residues. The CDR3 sequence: CASSPQGHTGELFF. The DNA of the CDR3 is TGTGCCAGCTCACCACAGGGGCACACCGGGGAGCTGTTTTTT. Looking up the rest from reference TRBV18 and TRBJ2-2 gives the full variable domain: NAGVMQNPRHLVRRRGQEARLRCSPMKGHSHVYWYRQLPEEGLKFMVYLQKENIIDESGMPKERFSAEFPKEGPSILRIQQVVRGDSAAYFCASSPQGHTGELFFGEGSRLTVL.

Here the CDR3 DNA reads TGTGCCAGCAGTGAATTAGCGGGGAGCTCCTACGAGCAGTACTTC. Its translation is CASSELAGSSYEQYF. The V gene is TRBV6-1, the J gene TRBJ2-7, with 8 bases matching TRBD2. V dropped 2 bases and J dropped 0; count of bases not matched to a gene: 3. This CDR3 comprises 15 residues. Per the germline V gene, CDR1 is MNHNS and CDR2 is SASEGT.

The chain combines TRBV5-1 with TRBJ2-5; TRBD1 agrees at 9 bases. Germline trimming cut 2 bases from V and 2 bases from J; bases unmatched to any gene: 4. The germline CDR1 and CDR2 sequences are SGHRS and YFSETQ. The CDR3 extends over 15 amino acids. CDR3 DNA sequence: TGCGCCAGCAGCTTAACAGGGGGCAATCAAGAGACCCAGTACTTC. Protein: CASSLTGGNQETQYF.

The genes are TRBV4-1 and TRBJ1-2; 7 nucleotides agree with TRBD1. The CDR3 runs 16 residues. Germline lookup yields CDR1 MGHRA and CDR2 YSYEKL. Trimming at V came to 1 base and at J to 7 bases, leaving 12 bases not matched to a gene. CDR3 sequence reads: CASSQGPDRVFGGYTF. CDR3 sequence (DNA): TGCGCCAGCAGCCAAGGCCCCGACAGGGTATTTGGTGGCTACACCTTC.

The chain carries TRBV10-3 and TRBJ1-2; 7 bases are shared with TRBD1. CDR3 length equals 13 residues. V shed 4 bases, J shed 6 bases, and the junction held 5 bases outside the gene matches. From germline, CDR1 is ENHRY and CDR2 SYGVKD. The CDR3 bases are TGTGCCATCAGTGTAGGACAGGAGGATGGCTACACCTTC. Residues: CAISVGQEDGYTF.

V usage is TRBV19 and J usage is TRBJ1-5; weak D call: TRBD1 (5 bases). The germline V and J ends were trimmed by 7 bases and 0 bases, with 16 bases remaining between them. Per germline, CDR1 LNHDA and CDR2 SQIVND (reference sequence). The CDR3 spans 16 residues. CDR3 in amino acids: CASNPWGSNSNQPQHF. CDR3 sequence (DNA): TGTGCCAGTAATCCTTGGGGCAGCAATAGCAATCAGCCCCAGCATTTT.

This clone was observed a single time. The chain joins TRBV7-8 to TRBJ2-1, with 13 bases that match TRBD2. CDR3 size: 17 residues. Trimming took 5 bases from V and 5 from J; bases not matched to a gene: 9. The V gene's germline CDR1 is SGHVS and CDR2 FQNEAQ. This CDR3 reads CASSPFPTSGGDNEQFF. DNA of the CDR3: TGTGCCAGCAGCCCCTTCCCCACTAGCGGGGGGGACAATGAGCAGTTCTTC.

This chain joins TRBV7-2 and TRBJ1-1, with D possibly being TRBD1 (6 bases). Trimming cost V 4 bases and J 3 bases, with 12 bases left between them. The CDR3 sequence is 14 residues long. CDR1 is SGHTA and CDR2 is FQGNSA in the germline V gene. The DNA of the CDR3 is TGTGCCAGCAGCTGGCAGACAGGTCACACTGAAGCTTTCTTT. Translation gives CASSWQTGHTEAFF.

The V call is TRBV2, the J call TRBJ1-5; weak D call: TRBD1 (6 bases). The ends were cut back, 4 bases at V and 1 base at J, with 8 bases in the middle. The CDR3 totals 14 residues. Germline CDR1 SNHLY, CDR2 FYNNEI. The CDR3 spells CASSGDRSNQPQHF. The CDR3 DNA follows: TGTGCCAGCAGTGGAGACAGGAGCAATCAGCCCCAGCATTTT.

V gene TRBV2 combines with J gene TRBJ2-5, with 11 bases that match TRBD2. Germline assignment: CDR1 SNHLY and CDR2 FYNNEI. The CDR3 sequence is 16 residues long. The J segment lost 5 bases and the V segment lost 9 bases, leaving 14 bases of the junction unmatched. This CDR3 is CARVCSGGAIGETQYF. DNA of the CDR3: TGTGCCAGAGTCTGTAGCGGGGGGGCAATCGGGGAGACCCAGTACTTC.

This chain connects TRBV7-2 to TRBJ1-5, with a tentative D call TRBD1 (5 bases). With 1 base removed from V and 1 base from J, the gap between germline ends came to 14 bases. The CDR3 totals 17 residues. The germline gives CDR1 SGHTA, CDR2 FQGNSA. The CDR3 bases are TGTGCCAGCAGCTTAGGGCCGGGGGAGGCAAGCAATCAGCCCCAGCATTTT. Protein sequence: CASSLGPGEASNQPQHF. Looking up the rest from reference TRBV7-2 and TRBJ1-5 gives the full variable domain: GAGVSQSPSNKVTEKGKDVELRCDPISGHTALYWYRQSLGQGLEFLIYFQGNSAPDKSGLPSDRFSAERTGGSVSTLTIQRTQQEDSAVYLCASSLGPGEASNQPQHFGDGTRLSIL.

The chain joins TRBV25-1 to TRBJ1-4, with 10 bases fitting TRBD1. Unmatched junction bases numbered 5, after V lost 7 bases and J lost 9 bases. Germline values: CDR1 MGHDK, CDR2 SYGVNS. The CDR3 consists of 13 residues. The DNA of the CDR3 is TGTGCCAGCAAGGGGGACAGGGGAAAAAAACTGTTTTTT. It is translated as CASKGDRGKKLFF. Full variable domain (remainder filled in from reference TRBV25-1 and TRBJ1-4): EADIYQTPRYLVIGTGKKITLECSQTMGHDKMYWYQQDPGMELHLIHYSYGVNSTEKGDLSSESTVSRIRTEHFPLTLESARPSHTSQYLCASKGDRGKKLFFGSGTQLSVL.

This chain uses TRBV5-4 with TRBJ2-1, with 10 positions matching TRBD2. CDR3 size: 19 residues. The ends lost 2 bases at V and 0 bases at J; junction bases unmatched: 11. Germline CDR1 and CDR2: SGHNT and YYREEE (reference sequence). Here the CDR3 DNA reads TGTGCCAGCAGCTTACGACGGCTAGCGGGGGTCGGCTCCTACAATGAGCAGTTCTTC. This gives the protein CASSLRRLAGVGSYNEQFF.

The chain has TRBV27 and TRBJ1-1; D uncertain. The germline V gene encodes CDR1 MNHEY and CDR2 SMNVEV (reference sequence). V lost 6 bases and J 0 bases, leaving 11 bases between the germline ends. The CDR3 sequence is 14 residues long. In DNA form, the CDR3 reads TGTGCCAGCAGGACTCTCGGGGTGAACACTGAAGCTTTCTTT. It is translated as CASRTLGVNTEAFF.

The count of this clone is one. V gene TRBV5-1 combines with J gene TRBJ2-3, with D perhaps TRBD2 (5 bases). The CDR3 consists of 14 residues. V gave up 3 bases and J gave up 10 bases, with 18 bases separating them. In germline, CDR1 is SGHRS, CDR2 YFSETQ. The CDR3 DNA reads TGCGCCAGCAGCTCCGGACTGGACCGTGTGTCGCAGTATTTT. It specifies CASSSGLDRVSQYF.

The chain uses TRBV14 and TRBJ1-1, with D perhaps TRBD1 (5 bases). This CDR3 is built from 17 residues. Germline lookup yields CDR1 SGHDN and CDR2 FVKESK. Between the trimmed V and J ends, which lost 0 bases and 0 bases, there was a span of 14 bases. The CDR3 is CASSQDLVGQMNTEAFF. Here the CDR3 DNA reads TGTGCCAGCAGCCAAGACCTCGTGGGGCAGATGAACACTGAAGCTTTCTTT. The whole variable domain, filled in from reference TRBV14 and TRBJ1-1, reads EAGVTQFPSHSVIEKGQTVTLRCDPISGHDNLYWYRRVMGKEIKFLLHFVKESKQDESGMPNNRFLAERTGGTYSTLKVQPAELEDSGVYFCASSQDLVGQMNTEAFFGQGTRLTVV.

This chain connects TRBV6-1 to TRBJ2-7; tentatively, D is TRBD2 (5 bases). CDR3 length: 15 residues. V lost 0 bases and J 2 bases, leaving 11 bases between the germline ends. The germline gives CDR1 MNHNS, CDR2 SASEGT. CDR3 in amino acids: CASSEALGNPYEQYF. CDR3 DNA: TGTGCCAGCAGTGAAGCGCTCGGGAACCCCTACGAGCAGTACTTC.

J is TRBJ1-5 and V is TRBV11-2; the D is unclear. Trimming stripped 7 bases from V and 0 bases from J, with 22 bases between. This CDR3 contains 18 residues. CDR1 is SGHAT and CDR2 is FQNNGV in the germline V gene. As DNA, the CDR3 is TGTGCCAGCATCCCGAAGGTCCCCCCTGACTATAGCAATCAGCCCCAGCATTTT. Protein sequence: CASIPKVPPDYSNQPQHF.

The chain recombines TRBV29-1 with TRBJ1-3, with D tentatively TRBD1 (5 bases). The CDR3 has 16 residues. The germline CDR1 and CDR2 sequences are SQVTM and ANQGSEA. Trimming cost V 0 bases and J 0 bases, with 12 bases left between them. As DNA, the CDR3 is TGCAGCGTTGAAGATCGGCAGGGCTTCTCTGGAAACACCATATATTTT. Translating gives CSVEDRQGFSGNTIYF. Drawing the rest from reference TRBV29-1 and TRBJ1-3, the complete variable domain is SAVISQKPSRDICQRGTSLTIQCQVDSQVTMMFWYRQQPGQSLTLIATANQGSEATYESGFVIDKFPISRPNLTFSTLTVSNMSPEDSSIYLCSVEDRQGFSGNTIYFGEGSWLTVV.

The CDR3 sequence: CAIKREGTEAFF. CDR3 DNA sequence: TGTGCCATCAAGCGGGAGGGGACTGAAGCTTTCTTT. The chain has TRBV10-3 and TRBJ1-1; the D gene is possibly TRBD1 (5 bases). The germline gives CDR1 ENHRY, CDR2 SYGVKD. This CDR3 has 12 amino acids. Trimming cost V 7 bases and J 5 bases, with 11 bases left between them.

The chain links TRBV7-9 to TRBJ2-6; D is possibly TRBD2 (5 bases). The CDR3 is 15 residues long. Germline values: CDR1 SEHNR, CDR2 FQNEAQ (reference sequence). Deletions cut 6 bases from V and 1 base from J, with 10 bases between. CDR3 residues: CASRLRRSGANVLTF. DNA for the CDR3: TGTGCCAGCAGGCTAAGGAGGTCTGGGGCCAACGTCCTGACTTTC.

This clone has a single count. The rearrangement joins TRBV6-1 to TRBJ1-2, with 11 bases that match TRBD1. After removal of 8 bases from V and 5 bases from J, the junction contained 4 bases not matched to a gene. Germline V lookup: CDR1 MNHNS, CDR2 SASEGT. The CDR3 contains 13 residues. CDR3 sequence reads: CASRDRGGYGYTF. CDR3 DNA sequence: TGTGCCAGCCGGGACAGGGGGGGATATGGCTACACCTTC.

This clone is a singleton in its sample. The V call is TRBV11-2, the J call TRBJ1-2; 7 nucleotides align to TRBD1. Trimming took 2 bases from V and 0 from J; bases not matched to a gene: 0. The CDR3 runs to 14 residues. The germline V gene has CDR1 SGHAT and CDR2 FQNNGV. The CDR3, as DNA: TGTGCCAGCAGCTTACAGGGGGCTAACTATGGCTACACCTTC. This gives the protein CASSLQGANYGYTF.

This chain links TRBV5-6 with TRBJ1-2; maybe TRBD1 (6 bases). From germline, CDR1 is SGHDT and CDR2 YYEEEE. V lost 3 bases to trimming and J lost 4 bases, with 16 bases between them. There are 15 residues in the CDR3. The chain's CDR3 is CASSSPGAFLYGYTF. CDR3 bases: TGTGCCAGCAGCTCACCAGGGGCCTTCCTCTATGGCTACACCTTC.

The table lists this clone with a count of one. The chain uses TRBV6-5 and TRBJ2-5; 8 nucleotides match TRBD2. J lost 2 bases, V lost 6 bases, and 5 bases had no gene match. This CDR3 has 14 amino acids. Germline loops: CDR1 MNHEY, CDR2 SVGAGI. CDR3 DNA sequence: TGTGCCAGCAGCTCTCCGGGGGGGCAAGAGACCCAGTACTTC. Residues: CASSSPGGQETQYF.

This sequence joins TRBV10-2 and TRBJ2-1, with 9 bases aligning to TRBD1. Unmatched junction bases numbered 11, after V lost 8 bases and J lost 6 bases. Germline V gene sequence: CDR1 WSHSY, CDR2 SAAADI. This CDR3 is built from 15 residues. The CDR3 here is CASAPGQGFSNEQFF. DNA of the CDR3: TGCGCCAGCGCCCCGGGACAGGGTTTTTCCAATGAGCAGTTCTTC.

This sequence joins TRBV7-2 and TRBJ1-5; D is uncertain. Trimming took 0 bases from V and 5 from J, leaving 8 bases between them. CDR1 and CDR2 from the germline V gene are SGHTA and FQGNSA. CDR3 length equals 14 residues. The CDR3 sequence: CASSLAQGDQPQHF. CDR3 in DNA: TGTGCCAGCAGCTTAGCGCAAGGAGATCAGCCCCAGCATTTT.